This T cell receptor (beta chain) came from a study of cytomegalovirus exposure and HLA in healthy donors (dated by TCRdb to 2015 to 2018). Looking at the study overall: In an earlier analysis of 550 to 750 of the donors, under 300 Gb of sequence data and 90 million to 130 million unique TCR beta sequences from roughly 200 million T cells were reported. In addition to the first cohort of 650 to 750 subjects, a separate validation cohort of approximately 130 different subjects was used. In a later genetic analysis, genome-wide SNP genotypes for 398 of the 666 donors were used, and that subset was treated as a discovery cohort. Class I and class II HLA loci were covered by the typing at four-digit resolution. The T cell repertoires of around 730 subjects were profiled by immunosequencing and related to cytomegalovirus serostatus. Rather than drawing on any new phenotypic data, the later analysis identified candidate immune exposures from TCR beta sequences and the way those sequences occurred across donors. The study aimed to test whether cataloging public T cell receptors could reveal signatures of past pathogen exposure. The study combined high-throughput TCR immunosequencing, statistical association of individual TCRs with disease status, and machine learning to predict cytomegalovirus infection status. Roughly 310 gigabases of sequencing data and approximately 80 million unique TCR sequences were included in an early release covering several hundred HLA-typed donors. Among the roughly 400 genotyped donors, around 81% belonged to the genetic ancestry cluster associated with self-reported Caucasian donors. In an earlier analysis of a few hundred of the donors, high-throughput TCR beta sequencing was used to judge whether each TCR beta V gene segment behaved as functional or pseudogenic. All discovery cohort repertoires had been generated on a single sequencing platform. Among some 410 genotyped donors of the cohort, an average of approximately 240,000 unique TCR beta nucleotide sequences was sequenced per donor, of which about 20% were non-productive. Alongside the repertoire data, information on donor age, sex, ethnicity and CMV serostatus was compiled. About five DR-DQ haplotypes were treated as single units for association and clustering because of strong linkage in the cohort. To study patterns of TCR occurrence, a later analysis re-analyzed previously published TCR beta repertoires from under 750 donors and added high-resolution HLA genotyping. Typing coverage differed by locus: A, B, C, DRB1 and DQB1 were typed in roughly 620-630 donors, DQA1 in 522, DPA1 in some 610, and DPB1 in just under 490. Findings and caveats that apply to the study as a whole: A later analysis found that TCR association rates varied across HLA loci, with DRB1 alleles showing the most associated TCRs and HLA-C alleles the fewest. An association between a missense DCLRE1C variant and V-gene and J-gene trimming of TCR beta chains was found in a later genetic analysis and replicated in an independent cohort. According to a later analysis, parvovirus B19, influenza, CMV and Epstein-Barr virus appeared linked to several top co-occurrence clusters. In both the original and validation cohorts, the classifier was reported to diagnose cytomegalovirus status with high specificity and sensitivity. When HLA alleles, especially DR and DQ, strongly co-occurred, TCR associations were difficult to assign to individual alleles. In an earlier analysis of about 600 of the donors, most TCR beta V segments appeared in productive rearrangements about 90% or about 30% of the time, broadly matching IMGT annotations. Correlated functional status among segregating V segments might reflect linkage disequilibrium, but an unknown experimental factor could not be ruled out. Because HLA typing was missing for some donors at each locus, association tests included only the typed subset. In a later analysis, HLA-associated TCR beta chains showed more clonal expansion and lower generation probabilities than non-associated chains that were equally common. A later analysis associated 15,000 or so TCR beta sequences with specific HLA alleles at a false discovery rate of 0.05. The study gave a list of around 170 TCR beta chains associated with cytomegalovirus. Compared with the roughly 700-donor mean, donors in an Asian-associated ancestry cluster had fewer N-insertions in productive TCRs, according to a later genetic analysis. A further reported finding was that TCR beta sequences accurately predicted the HLA-A and HLA-B alleles for most subjects in the first cohort. A group of highly shared sequence variants was considered likely to be a technical artifact of the sequencing pipeline. Most CMV-associated TCR beta chains appeared to be HLA-restricted in a later analysis, and the HLA associations seemed to be driven largely by CMV exposure. The cohort was sequenced for TCR beta chains only, and without alpha or paired-chain data the features that could be detected were limited. Immune exposure information for the cohort was limited to CMV serostatus. Sequencing depth was assumed to be roughly uniform across donors in the presence/absence analyses, though that assumption may not hold. The earlier analysis of around 600 of the donors excluded roughly 17 rarely observed V segments, including chromosome 9 orphons, because counts were too low. The authors suggested that the approach could potentially be generalized to other disease states and immunological phenotypes. In vitro tests confirmed that a few of the cytomegalovirus-associated TCR beta chains recognize cytomegalovirus antigens. Across donors, most TCR sequences were observed very rarely, whereas some public TCRs were present in many individuals. Because the 87-base-pair reads could not distinguish some IMGT-functional V segments, including TRBV6-2 and TRBV6-3, those segments were excluded.

The cohort was made up of about 610 healthy bone marrow donors. Cohort members were all nominally healthy when sampled, although unrecorded immune exposures were likely present. The donor was CMV seronegative and belonged to the group of 352 seronegative cohort members. Every donor gave a peripheral blood sample, and the peripheral blood mononuclear cells from that sample were used for TCR beta sequencing. Genomic DNA extraction from the blood cell samples was performed with the Qiagen DNeasy Blood Extraction Kit. Germline trimming amounts to 0 bases on V and 6 bases on J, with 5 as the count of junction bases outside the gene matches. Sequences GTSNPN (CDR1) and SVGIG (CDR2) are obtained from the germline V gene (reference sequence). Including the terminal cysteine and phenylalanine, the CDR3 comprises 14 residues. Just CDR3 DNA is preserved here, 42 bases in frame from base 1. The library was built by means of the immunoSEQ multiplex PCR assay. For the multiplex PCR, a mixture combining 60 forward primers for TCR Vbeta segments and 13 reverse primers for TCR Jbeta segments was used. Amplification of the CDR3 region of rearranged TCR beta genes was performed with a multiplex PCR assay on genomic DNA. Amplified TCR beta libraries were sequenced as 87-base-pair reads on the Illumina HiSeq System. The source study handled its data this way. Across the 600 to 700 repertoires, a later analysis counted 60 million to 90 million unique TCR beta chains, some 11 million of which were shared by at least two donors. A nearest-neighbor algorithm error-corrected the raw reads and collapsed the reads into unique sequences, merging closely related sequences to remove PCR and sequencing errors. Alignment of CDR3 sequences to IMGT reference sequences was used to assign V, D and J gene segments. For a sequence to be retained, a match of at least six nucleotides to both a V gene segment and a J gene segment was required. A rearrangement counted as productive if the CDR3 had no stop codons and remained in frame with V and J, and every other rearrangement counted as non-productive. Following IMGT convention, CDR3 was defined as the stretch from the second conserved V-encoded cysteine up to the conserved J-encoded phenylalanine. The earlier analysis of some 580 of the donors excluded any sequence lacking an unambiguous match to a single V gene segment. An earlier analysis of 550 to 650 of the donors classified V segments as functional when productive rearrangements were above 56.7% and as segregating when the standard deviation between donors was above 5%. A statistical classification framework was built for diagnosing cytomegalovirus status from the catalog of TCR beta chain sequences. In a later analysis, TCR nucleotide sequences were compared against IMGT/GENE-DB human TR gene sequences so that V and J genes could be assigned. Using the TCRdist pipeline, a later analysis assigned CDR3 sequences along with most-parsimonious VDJ recombination scenarios. A later analysis defined each TCR beta chain by its CDR3 amino acid sequence plus V-gene family, and excluded reads lacking a unique V-gene family. To address suspected cross-contamination and a sequencing artifact, a later analysis removed 550 to 750 highly shared, low-generation-probability nucleotide sequences. For each public chain, a later analysis derived a clonal expansion index from normalized ranks of inferred template counts within each repertoire. A later analysis computed generation probabilities with a VDJ recombination model fitted to out-of-frame rearrangements, and checked the results against IGoR. A later analysis scored TCR-TCR, TCR-HLA and TCR-CMV co-occurrence with hypergeometric tests, applying a repertoire-size bias correction to TCR pairs. False discovery rates were estimated in a later analysis by permuting HLA or CMV assignments 20 times. In a later analysis, co-occurring TCRs were grouped using DBSCAN, and TCRdist sequence similarity was added for clustering within HLA-allele-positive subsets. Co-occurrence clustering excluded repertoires with fewer than 30,000 or more than 120,000 public chains, plus five with anomalous nucleotide sharing. TCRdb limited this immuneACCESS table to in-frame rearrangements with V and J called. A share of clones is missing; checked studies link under half to unresolved V genes, and the rest is unexplained. Clone size and V and J calls were adopted from that table, with D and trimming inferred from the DNA. The sample records under 150,000 clones, more than 60% of which are singletons. Around 1.5% of the sample comes from the top ten.

A word on this clone: Which antigen it targets is not known. No base qualities exist here, and no much larger clone lies one base off it.

Sequencing was performed on PBMCs. The chain links TRBV30 with TRBJ2-1; 7 junctional bases match TRBD2. This receptor was obtained from a woman between 18 and 30 years old in good health and CMV-seronegative. The CDR3 protein sequence reads: CAWSVLREVNEQFF. The bases are TGTGCCTGGAGTGTACTCCGGGAGGTCAATGAGCAGTTCTTC.